Below are 7 T cell receptor beta chains sequenced from a single sample in a study of shared T cell receptors in the human thymus. Clones were read by immunoSEQ multiplex PCR, and TCRdb kept only the in-frame ones, dropping some. The sample has about 380,000 clones, approximately 95% seen once. Input material: thymocytes. The receptors here all came from a human donor.

The rearrangement joins TRBV21-1 to TRBJ2-7; the table's D call, TRBD2, was not checked against the DNA. TRBV21-1 is marked as a pseudogene. There are 20 residues in the CDR3. The CDR3 nucleotides read TGTGCCAGCAGCCCCCAGGGGCCCACCCCCGGGACTAGCGATCACTACGAGCAGTACTTC. This translates into CASSPQGPTPGTSDHYEQYF.

The chain recombines TRBV6-1 with TRBJ1-5, with unresolved D. The CDR3 is 15 amino acids. Deletions cut 8 bases from V and 0 bases from J, with 14 bases between. The V gene's germline CDR1 is MNHNS and CDR2 SASEGT. The CDR3: CASARWVNSNQPQHF. CDR3 nucleotide sequence: TGTGCCAGCGCCAGGTGGGTGAATAGCAATCAGCCCCAGCATTTT.

This clone was detected only once. The rearrangement joins TRBV27 to TRBJ2-7; D call uncertain. Trimming removed 0 bases from V and 3 bases from J, with 15 bases in between. This CDR3 spans 16 amino acids. Germline V lookup: CDR1 MNHEY, CDR2 SMNVEV (reference sequence). This chain's CDR3 is CASSLSPCPRRYEQYF. The CDR3, as DNA: TGTGCCAGCAGTTTATCCCCCTGCCCCAGGCGCTACGAGCAGTACTTC.

The chain has TRBV27 and TRBJ1-4; 8 bases align to TRBD1. The CDR3 sequence is 16 residues long. CDR1 MNHEY and CDR2 SMNVEV come from the germline V gene (reference sequence). Unmatched junction bases numbered 9, after V lost 5 bases and J lost 4 bases. CDR3 in amino acids: CASSSFSGQVNEKLFF. In DNA, the CDR3 is TGTGCCAGCAGTAGTTTCTCGGGACAGGTTAATGAAAAACTGTTTTTT.

This clone appeared once. The genes are TRBV28 and TRBJ2-7; 8 bases map to TRBD2. The J segment lost 5 bases and the V segment lost 3 bases, leaving 6 bases of the junction unmatched. The CDR3 is 14 amino acids. The germline V gene encodes CDR1 MDHEN and CDR2 SYDVKM. The CDR3 loop reads CASSFSFSGDEQYF. DNA of the CDR3: TGTGCCAGCAGTTTCTCCTTTAGCGGGGACGAGCAGTACTTC.

This chain links TRBV6-1 with TRBJ1-4; TRBD1 is a possible D gene (6 bases). The CDR3 spans 15 residues. Germline V CDR1 and CDR2: MNHNS, SASEGT. V dropped 3 bases and J dropped 3 bases, with 11 bases sitting between them. Here the CDR3 reads CASSERGEANEKLFF. CDR3 bases: TGTGCCAGCAGTGAGAGGGGGGAAGCTAATGAAAAACTGTTTTTT.

The chain combines TRBV10-3 with TRBJ2-7, with TRBD2 as a possible D gene (6 bases). The germline V gene encodes CDR1 ENHRY and CDR2 SYGVKD. This CDR3 spans 13 amino acids. The V gene lost 4 bases and the J gene lost 3 bases, with 10 bases spanning the gap. The CDR3 sequence: CAISGGLNYEQYF. CDR3 coding DNA: TGTGCCATCAGTGGGGGACTTAACTACGAGCAGTACTTC.